One sample yielded the 25 T cell receptor beta chains listed below, sequenced in a study of shared clonotypes between healthy human individuals. The table came from immunoSEQ multiplex PCR; TCRdb's copy has only in-frame clones and leaves some out. This table has 400,000 to 600,000 clones, around 79% appearing once. Sequencing input: PBMCs. The receptor source for this set is a woman aged 40 to 50 in good health. Some clones in this sample may be carry-over from other donors' samples.

This clone was detected ten times or more. The sample contains more than one DNA sequence encoding this CDR3. The rearrangement uses TRBV9 and TRBJ2-5; no clear D. The CDR3 runs to 14 residues. CDR1 SGDLS and CDR2 YYNGEE come from the germline V gene. Trimming took off 4 bases at V and 1 base at J, with 11 bases between the two ends. DNA for the CDR3: TGTGCCAGCAGCCCCCAAGGGATCCAAGAGACCCAGTACTTC. Its protein is CASSPQGIQETQYF.

This chain links TRBV18 with TRBJ1-2; D may be TRBD1 (5 bases). The CDR3 extends over 15 amino acids. Germline V lookup: CDR1 KGHSH, CDR2 LQKENI. Trimming cost V 0 bases and J 7 bases, with 15 bases left between them. CDR3 amino acids: CASSPPLGARVGYTF. The CDR3 nucleotides are TGTGCCAGCTCACCACCGTTAGGGGCGAGAGTTGGCTACACCTTC.

This clone was recorded once. The chain couples TRBV10-3 to TRBJ2-2; D assignment may be TRBD1 or TRBD2 (5 bases each). The V end was cut by 6 bases, the J end by 0 bases, with 14 bases between. The CDR3 length is 16 residues. Germline V gives CDR1 ENHRY, CDR2 SYGVKD. CDR3 DNA: TGTGCCATCAGCCTCAATAGGGACCCGAACACCGGGGAGCTGTTTTTT. Translated, it gives CAISLNRDPNTGELFF.

The gene calls are TRBV21-1 and TRBJ2-7; TRBD2, the table's D call, was not compared with the DNA. TRBV21-1 is a documented pseudogene. The CDR3 spans 12 residues. DNA of the CDR3: TGTGCCAGCAGCAGGGGGGATTACGAGCAGTACTTC. Translation gives CASSRGDYEQYF.

This clone was counted between two and nine times. The chain links TRBV18 to TRBJ1-1; maybe TRBD1 (5 bases). V was trimmed by 3 bases and J by 5 bases, leaving 13 bases between them. Germline loops: CDR1 KGHSH, CDR2 LQKENI. The CDR3 contains 14 residues. The CDR3 reads CASSPLGERTEAFF. CDR3 coding DNA: TGTGCCAGCTCACCGCTGGGGGAGCGAACTGAAGCTTTCTTT.

This clone has more than one count but fewer than ten. The chain has TRBV21-1 and TRBJ2-7; the table's D gene call, TRBD1, was not cross checked with the DNA. TRBV21-1 constitutes a pseudogene. The CDR3 runs to 14 residues. The CDR3 sequence: CASSDGHLAYEQYF. The CDR3 nucleotides are TGTGCCAGCAGCGACGGACACCTAGCCTACGAGCAGTACTTC.

The V and J genes are TRBV2 and TRBJ1-2; D gene unclear. This CDR3 has 12 residues. CDR1 is SNHLY and CDR2 is FYNNEI in the germline V gene. V shed 1 base and J shed 8 bases, with 8 bases lying between them. The CDR3 DNA is TGTGCCAGCAGTGAAGGGCAACCCGGCTACACCTTC. This encodes CASSEGQPGYTF.

The V and J genes are TRBV5-4 and TRBJ2-5; a weak D match, TRBD2 (6 bases). The CDR3 extends over 16 amino acids. Deletions cut 4 bases from V and 0 bases from J, with 16 bases between. Germline CDR1 and CDR2: SGHNT and YYREEE (reference sequence). The CDR3 DNA is TGTGCCAGCAGCGAATCCGGGACTGAAAACCAAGAGACCCAGTACTTC. It translates to CASSESGTENQETQYF.

This clone was seen many times. Other DNA sequences from this sample encode an identical CDR3 as well. This rearrangement joins TRBV20-1 to TRBJ2-5, with D tentatively TRBD2 (5 bases). In germline, CDR1 is DFQATT, CDR2 SNEGSKA (reference sequence). The CDR3 has 11 residues. V was shortened by 1 base and J by 13 bases, with 13 bases between the two germline ends. The CDR3 spells CSARVGGHRYF. The CDR3, as DNA: TGCAGTGCTAGAGTCGGAGGTCATCGGTACTTC.

V gene TRBV6-1 combines with J gene TRBJ2-7; D perhaps matches TRBD2 (5 bases). Trimming removed 4 bases at V and 1 base at J, with 17 bases between. Germline V gene data show CDR1 as MNHNS and CDR2 as SASEGT. The CDR3 is 16 amino acids. Here the CDR3 reads CASSVSVARGSYEQYF. The DNA for the CDR3 is TGTGCCAGCAGTGTTAGCGTAGCGAGAGGATCCTACGAGCAGTACTTC.

The CDR3 loop reads CASSFGGEDTQYF. CDR3 in DNA: TGTGCCAGCAGTTTTGGTGGTGAAGATACGCAGTATTTT. The V and J genes are TRBV28 and TRBJ2-3; D ambiguous. V lost 3 bases to trimming and J lost 5 bases, with 9 bases between them. This CDR3 is built from 13 residues. The germline CDR1 and CDR2 sequences are MDHEN and SYDVKM. The variable domain in full, completed from reference TRBV28 and TRBJ2-3, reads DVKVTQSSRYLVKRTGEKVFLECVQDMDHENMFWYRQDPGLGLRLIYFSYDVKMKEKGDIPEGYSVSREKKERFSLILESASTNQTSMYLCASSFGGEDTQYFGPGTRLTVL.

V usage is TRBV18 and J usage is TRBJ2-5; 9 nucleotides align to TRBD1. V shed 6 bases and J 5 bases; nucleotides not matched to a gene: 7. CDR1 is KGHSH, CDR2 LQKENI, per germline. The CDR3 extends over 14 amino acids. As DNA, the CDR3 is TGTGCCAGCTCGCGCCGGGACAGGGAGGAGACCCAGTACTTC. Encoded protein: CASSRRDREETQYF.

The chain couples TRBV30 to TRBJ2-1, with TRBD2 matching over 8 bases. V trimming: 6 bases; J trimming: 4 bases; junction bases outside the gene matches: 5. There are 13 residues in the CDR3. Germline values: CDR1 GTSNPN, CDR2 SVGIG (reference sequence). The CDR3 bases are TGTGCCTGTTCGACGGGGGGGTACAATGAGCAGTTCTTC. This codes for CACSTGGYNEQFF. The variable domain in full, with the rest retrieved from reference TRBV30 and TRBJ2-1, is SQTIHQWPATLVQPVGSPLSLECTVEGTSNPNLYWYRQAAGRGLQLLFYSVGIGQISSEVPQNLSASRPQDRQFILSSKKLLLSDSGFYLCACSTGGYNEQFFGPGTRLTVL.

The chain uses TRBV4-3 and TRBJ2-2, with 8 bases aligning to TRBD2. This CDR3 has 15 amino acids. With 4 bases clipped from V and 7 bases from J, the junction kept 8 bases outside the gene matches. Germline CDR1 and CDR2: LGHNA and YSLEER. CDR3 region: CASSPGLAASGELFF. The CDR3 nucleotides read TGCGCCAGCAGCCCCGGACTAGCAGCTAGCGGGGAGCTGTTTTTT.

This clone has more than one count but fewer than ten. The chain joins TRBV7-2 to TRBJ2-3; D not certain. This CDR3 has 18 amino acids. With 0 bases removed from V and 3 bases from J, the gap between germline ends came to 19 bases. Germline loops: CDR1 SGHTA, CDR2 FQGNSA. DNA for the CDR3: TGTGCCAGCAGCTTAGCCGCCCAGAGTGTTGGTGGGACAGATACGCAGTATTTT. This gives the protein CASSLAAQSVGGTDTQYF.

The J gene is TRBJ2-1, the V gene TRBV19; 11 nucleotides align to TRBD1. The CDR3 is 16 amino acids. Per the germline V gene, CDR1 is LNHDA and CDR2 is SQIVND (reference sequence). After removal of 3 bases from V and 3 bases from J, the junction contained 4 bases not matched to a gene. This CDR3 reads CASSIRGTGGYNEQFF. In DNA form, the CDR3 reads TGTGCCAGTAGTATTCGGGGGACAGGGGGCTACAATGAGCAGTTCTTC.

This clone was counted a single time. V and J are TRBV9 and TRBJ2-7; 9 bases map to TRBD2. The V gene's germline CDR1 is SGDLS and CDR2 YYNGEE. After removal of 4 bases from V and 4 bases from J, the junction contained 6 bases not matched to a gene. The CDR3 has 14 amino acids. The CDR3 DNA reads as TGTGCCAGCAGCCGGAGACTAGCGGATTACGAGCAGTACTTC. It codes for CASSRRLADYEQYF.

The CDR3 is CASSLSIGPDYGYTF. In DNA, the CDR3 is TGTGCCAGCAGCTTGAGTATTGGACCAGACTATGGCTACACCTTC. V gene TRBV5-4 combines with J gene TRBJ1-2; no firm D call. The germline V gene encodes CDR1 SGHNT and CDR2 YYREEE (reference sequence). CDR3 length: 15 amino acids. V was trimmed by 1 base and J by 3 bases, leaving 13 bases between them.

This clone was counted at least ten times. The V gene is TRBV19, the J gene TRBJ2-3; 7 bases are a match to TRBD1. J lost 2 bases, V lost 5 bases, and 10 bases had no gene match. The CDR3 is 16 residues long. Germline CDR1 is LNHDA and CDR2 is SQIVND (reference sequence). The CDR3 DNA follows: TGTGCCAGTAGTCCCCTCTGGACAGGTACCACAGATACGCAGTATTTT. Translation: CASSPLWTGTTDTQYF. Supplemented by reference TRBV19 and TRBJ2-3, the full variable domain reads DGGITQSPKYLFRKEGQNVTLSCEQNLNHDAMYWYRQDPGQGLRLIYYSQIVNDFQKGDIAEGYSVSREKKESFPLTVTSAQKNPTAFYLCASSPLWTGTTDTQYFGPGTRLTVL.

This clone was observed many times. The rearrangement joins TRBV6-4 to TRBJ1-1; TRBD1 might be the D (6 bases). Trimming took 4 bases from V and 6 from J, leaving 15 bases between them. The CDR3 has 14 residues. Germline CDR1 MRHNA, CDR2 SNTAGT. CDR3 in amino acids: CASSAPRGPPEAFF. For the CDR3, the DNA is TGTGCCAGCAGTGCCCCTCGGGGGCCCCCTGAAGCTTTCTTT.

V and J are TRBV15 and TRBJ2-4; 9 positions agree with TRBD1. This CDR3 is built from 13 residues. Germline lookup yields CDR1 LNHNV and CDR2 YYDKDF (reference sequence). After removal of 3 bases from V and 9 bases from J, the junction contained 3 bases not matched to a gene. The CDR3 loop is CATSRGQGGIQYF. For the CDR3, the DNA is TGTGCCACCAGCAGGGGACAGGGTGGCATTCAGTACTTC.

The gene calls are TRBV4-1 and TRBJ2-1; 7 nucleotides line up with TRBD1. V dropped 0 bases and J dropped 11; count of bases not matched to a gene: 7. The CDR3 extends over 14 amino acids. In germline, CDR1 is MGHRA, CDR2 YSYEKL. For the CDR3, the DNA is TGCGCCAGCAGCCAAGATGATTGGACAGGCAAGCAGTTCTTC. Translated: CASSQDDWTGKQFF.

The gene calls are TRBV5-1 and TRBJ2-5, with 10 bases fitting TRBD1. Germline values: CDR1 SGHRS, CDR2 YFSETQ. The V segment lost 3 bases and the J segment 5 bases; nucleotides outside the gene matches: 10. CDR3 length equals 16 residues. CDR3 loop: CASSSIPGQGRETQYF. The CDR3 nucleotides are TGCGCCAGCAGCTCCATTCCGGGACAGGGGCGGGAGACCCAGTACTTC. Looking up the rest from reference TRBV5-1 and TRBJ2-5 gives the full variable domain: KAGVTQTPRYLIKTRGQQVTLSCSPISGHRSVSWYQQTPGQGLQFLFEYFSETQRNKGNFPGRFSGRQFSNSRSEMNVSTLELGDSALYLCASSSIPGQGRETQYFGPGTRLLVL.

V gene TRBV7-9 combines with J gene TRBJ1-5; no reliable D call. Germline lookup yields CDR1 SEHNR and CDR2 FQNEAQ (reference sequence). The V end lost 5 bases, the J end lost 2 bases, and 4 bases lay between the germline ends. The CDR3 runs to 12 residues. The CDR3 spells CASSPGNQPQHF. CDR3 nucleotide sequence: TGTGCCAGCAGCCCAGGCAATCAGCCCCAGCATTTT. The whole variable domain, filled in from reference TRBV7-9 and TRBJ1-5, reads DTGVSQNPRHKITKRGQNVTFRCDPISEHNRLYWYRQTLGQGPEFLTYFQNEAQLEKSRLLSDRFSAERPKGSFSTLEIQRTEQGDSAMYLCASSPGNQPQHFGDGTRLSIL.

This chain connects TRBV30 to TRBJ2-7, with no clear D. The CDR3 totals 15 residues. Germline-derived CDR1 and CDR2 are GTSNPN and SVGIG (reference sequence). The germline V and J ends were trimmed by 4 bases and 7 bases, with 23 bases remaining between them. The CDR3 spells CAWKARIQPSGEQYF. The CDR3 bases are TGTGCCTGGAAAGCCCGGATACAACCTAGTGGGGAGCAGTACTTC.